Listed below are T cell receptor beta chains from one sample, sequenced in a study of blood T cell repertoires in COVID-19. Generated by immunoSEQ multiplex PCR, the TCRdb table keeps only in-frame clones and is missing some. The data show some 190,000 clones, with 75% to 90% seen just once and roughly 9.7% held by the top ten. Sequenced: peripheral blood. Source of these receptors: a human donor with active or convalescent COVID-19. The donor label of this sample is uncertain. CDR3s include the opening cysteine and the closing phenylalanine or tryptophan. D genes are given only for firm matches. A row's size may be missing; if present it is once, few, many or a size class.

D gene,clone size,V gene,J gene,CDR3 DNA,CDR3 protein
TRBD2,-,TRBV9,TRBJ2-1,TGTGCCAGCAGCGCCTACCTAGCGGGGGGGATTGATGAGCAGTTCTTC,CASSAYLAGGIDEQFF
TRBD1,-,TRBV19,TRBJ2-7,TGTGCCAGTCGGACAGGCGGCTCCTACGAGCAGTACTTC,CASRTGGSYEQYF
TRBD2,-,TRBV7-2,TRBJ2-3,TGTGCCAGCAGCTCTCTAGCGGGCCGGGGAGATACGCAGTATTTT,CASSSLAGRGDTQYF
TRBD2,few,TRBV6-5,TRBJ2-1,TGTGCCAGCAGTTACTCGATCCTAGCGGGAGAGGGTGAGCAGTTCTTC,CASSYSILAGEGEQFF
-,-,TRBV6-2/TRBV6-3,TRBJ2-1,TGTGCCAGCAGTGCAGATCTGGCCTCCTCGGAGCAGTTCTTC,CASSADLASSEQFF
TRBD1,-,TRBV4-1,TRBJ2-7,TGCGCCAGCAGCCACGGACAGGGAAGCTCCGAGCAGTACTTC,CASSHGQGSSEQYF
TRBD1,-,TRBV5-1,TRBJ2-6,TGCGCCAGCAGCCCCGGCCCCGGGACAGGGGGTTCTGGGGCCAACGTCCTGACTTTC,CASSPGPGTGGSGANVLTF
-,-,TRBV19,TRBJ2-3,TGTGCCAGTAGTATATTGTTGGTAGGAGGGATTGGAAGAGATACGCAGTATTTT,CASSILLVGGIGRDTQYF
TRBD1,-,TRBV27,TRBJ1-6,TGTGCCAGCAGTTTCCGGGACAGGGGGCGGTCACCCCTCCACTTT,CASSFRDRGRSPLHF
-,-,TRBV28,TRBJ1-1,TGTGCCAGCAGCGTTGACACGGAAGCTTTCTTT,CASSVDTEAFF
TRBD1,-,TRBV27,TRBJ1-5,TGTGCCAGCAGTCCGGGGAGGAGGAGCAGGGGGCGTGTAGATAGCAATCAGCCCCAGCATTTT,CASSPGRRSRGRVDSNQPQHF
-,-,TRBV5-1,TRBJ2-2,TGCGCCAGCAGCTTGTCTCCCGTGAACACCGGGGAGCTGTTTTTT,CASSLSPVNTGELFF
-,-,TRBV18,TRBJ1-2,TGTGCCAGCTCACCACTGGAGAACAGGGCCTACTATGGCTACACCTTC,CASSPLENRAYYGYTF
TRBD2,-,TRBV7-2,TRBJ2-1,TGTGCCAGCAGGAGGCGGGGGGGATACAATGAGCAGTTCTTC,CASRRRGGYNEQFF
TRBD2,-,TRBV3-1/TRBV3-2,TRBJ2-5,TGTGCCAGCGGGGTTTGGGCGGGAGTTGAAGAGACCCAGTACTTC,CASGVWAGVEETQYF
-,-,TRBV10-1,TRBJ2-5,TGCGCCAGCAGTGACCTCCCAGGAAAAGAGACCCAGTACTTC,CASSDLPGKETQYF
-,few,TRBV27,TRBJ2-1,TGTGCCAGCAGTTTGGGGGGTACTCCTTACAATGAGCAGTTCTTC,CASSLGGTPYNEQFF
TRBD1,few,TRBV5-4,TRBJ2-2,TGTGCCAGCAGCAATGGACAGGGAAGCGGGGAGCTGTTTTTT,CASSNGQGSGELFF
TRBD1,few,TRBV7-9,TRBJ1-2,TGTGCCAGCACCCCCCAGGGGGCGAGCGGCTACACCTTC,CASTPQGASGYTF
-,-,TRBV7-6,TRBJ2-1,TGTGCCAGCAGCTCCTTCCGCGGGAACAATGAGCAGTTCTTC,CASSSFRGNNEQFF
TRBD2,-,TRBV7-6,TRBJ2-3,TGTGCCAGCAGCTTATGGACTAGCGGCACAGATACGCAGTATTTT,CASSLWTSGTDTQYF
TRBD2,-,TRBV7-7,TRBJ2-5,TGTGCCAGCAGCTTAATGTTTGGGACTAGCGAACAGACCCAGTACTTC,CASSLMFGTSEQTQYF
TRBD1,-,TRBV4-3,TRBJ2-7,TGCGCCAGCAGCCGAGACAGGGGTAACGAGCAGTACTTC,CASSRDRGNEQYF
-,few,TRBV7-2,TRBJ2-1,TGTGCCAGCAGCTTATACGGGGGGCCCATAAATGAGCAGTTCTTC,CASSLYGGPINEQFF
-,many,TRBV7-2,TRBJ1-4,TGTGCCAGCAGCCTCGATACGGGGCAGGGACTTAAACTGTTTTTT,CASSLDTGQGLKLFF
TRBD2,-,TRBV6-2/TRBV6-3,TRBJ2-6,TGTGCCAGCAGCACCCCCCGGGGAGCGGGGGCGACCTCTGGGGCCAACGTCCTGACTTTC,CASSTPRGAGATSGANVLTF
-,-,TRBV10-1,TRBJ2-5,TGCGCCCGCGACTCTCAAGAGACCCAGTACTTC,CARDSQETQYF
TRBD1,few,TRBV4-2,TRBJ2-7,TGTGCCAGCAGCCAAGAGGAGGGGACAGGGAACGAGCAGTACTTC,CASSQEEGTGNEQYF
TRBD1,-,TRBV28,TRBJ2-7,TGTGCCAGCAGTTTCTACAGGGGCAGCCACGAGCAGTACTTC,CASSFYRGSHEQYF
-,-,TRBV18,TRBJ2-3,TGTGCCAGCTCAGACGGGACTGTAAGAACAGATACGCAGTATTTT,CASSDGTVRTDTQYF
TRBD2,-,TRBV7-2,TRBJ2-3,TGTGCCAGCAGCTCGACTAGCGGGGGGGCGAGAGATACGCAGTATTTT,CASSSTSGGARDTQYF
TRBD2,-,TRBV6-5,TRBJ2-7,TGTGCCAGCGGAGGGACTAGCGGTAGCTACGAGCAGTACTTC,CASGGTSGSYEQYF
-,-,TRBV19,TRBJ2-7,TGTGCCAGTAGTCTACCTGAAGGAGTACCCCAGTACTTC,CASSLPEGVPQYF
TRBD2,once,TRBV9,TRBJ2-3,TGTGCCAGCGGAAGGCTAGCGGGAGAGGATACGCAGTATTTT,CASGRLAGEDTQYF
-,-,TRBV28,TRBJ1-2,TGTGCCAGCAGTTTGGAGAACCCCCAGTTCCGTGGCTACACCTTC,CASSLENPQFRGYTF
TRBD1,-,TRBV6-1,TRBJ2-1,TGTGCCAGCAGTGAACCAGGGGGTGGCACTTCTAGGAGCTCCTACAATGAGCAGTTCTTC,CASSEPGGGTSRSSYNEQFF
-,-,TRBV7-9,TRBJ1-1,TGTGCCAGCAGCTTTTCACCCCGGGGAGATACTGAAGCTTTCTTT,CASSFSPRGDTEAFF
TRBD1,-,TRBV15,TRBJ1-2,TGTGCCACCAGCAGAGAGGCGACAGGGGGCAAGGCTGGCTACACCTTC,CATSREATGGKAGYTF
TRBD1,-,TRBV29-1,TRBJ1-2,TGCAGCGCCCGACAGGGAACTAACTATGGCTACACCTTC,CSARQGTNYGYTF
TRBD2,-,TRBV5-1,TRBJ2-3,TGCGCCAGCAGCTGGGGGACTAGCGGGAGTCCAGATACGCAGTATTTT,CASSWGTSGSPDTQYF
-,once,TRBV19,TRBJ1-3,TGTGCCAGTACCGTCGGACAGCTCTCTGGAAACACCATATATTTT,CASTVGQLSGNTIYF
TRBD2,-,TRBV7-9,TRBJ2-3,TGTGCCAGCAGCTTATGGCTACGGGGGGGCGAAGATACGCAGTATTTT,CASSLWLRGGEDTQYF
-,-,TRBV6-5,TRBJ1-4,TGTGCCAGCAGTTACGTGGGGGGGACTGAAAAACTGTTTTTT,CASSYVGGTEKLFF
TRBD1,-,TRBV5-1,TRBJ1-1,TGCGCCAGCAGCTTGGCCGGACAGGGGGTTTTAGCCACTGAAGCTTTCTTT,CASSLAGQGVLATEAFF
TRBD2,-,TRBV24-1,TRBJ2-1,TGTGCCACCAGTGACCCTACCGGGACTAGTGGTTACAATGAGCAGTTCTTC,CATSDPTGTSGYNEQFF
-,-,TRBV2,TRBJ2-5,TGTGCCAGCAGCCCAGTACAGTCTAGAGGGGAGACCCAGTACTTC,CASSPVQSRGETQYF
-,-,TRBV19,TRBJ1-4,TGTGCCAGTAGTTCGAACAGGCTACCTAATGAAAAACTGTTTTTT,CASSSNRLPNEKLFF
TRBD1,-,TRBV7-8,TRBJ1-3,TGTGCCAGCAGCGCTCCTTTTGGACAGGGGTTTTCTGGAAACACCATATATTTT,CASSAPFGQGFSGNTIYF
TRBD2,-,TRBV5-1,TRBJ2-3,TGCGCCAGCAGCTTGAGACCGGGACTAGCGGGGGGCCTGGATACGCAGTATTTT,CASSLRPGLAGGLDTQYF
-,-,TRBV7-2,TRBJ2-5,TGTGCCAGCAGCCTCCCAGGGGGGCTCCAAGAGACCCAGTACTTC,CASSLPGGLQETQYF
-,-,TRBV7-2,TRBJ2-3,TGTGCCAGCAGCTTGGCAGGGAAGGGGTCGGCGCAGTATTTT,CASSLAGKGSAQYF
TRBD2,-,TRBV9,TRBJ2-1,TGTGCCAGCAGCGGTAGCGGGAACTCCTACAATGAGCAGTTCTTC,CASSGSGNSYNEQFF
TRBD2,-,TRBV6-5,TRBJ2-3,TGTGCCAGCCGGGACTACCGCACAGATACGCAGTATTTT,CASRDYRTDTQYF